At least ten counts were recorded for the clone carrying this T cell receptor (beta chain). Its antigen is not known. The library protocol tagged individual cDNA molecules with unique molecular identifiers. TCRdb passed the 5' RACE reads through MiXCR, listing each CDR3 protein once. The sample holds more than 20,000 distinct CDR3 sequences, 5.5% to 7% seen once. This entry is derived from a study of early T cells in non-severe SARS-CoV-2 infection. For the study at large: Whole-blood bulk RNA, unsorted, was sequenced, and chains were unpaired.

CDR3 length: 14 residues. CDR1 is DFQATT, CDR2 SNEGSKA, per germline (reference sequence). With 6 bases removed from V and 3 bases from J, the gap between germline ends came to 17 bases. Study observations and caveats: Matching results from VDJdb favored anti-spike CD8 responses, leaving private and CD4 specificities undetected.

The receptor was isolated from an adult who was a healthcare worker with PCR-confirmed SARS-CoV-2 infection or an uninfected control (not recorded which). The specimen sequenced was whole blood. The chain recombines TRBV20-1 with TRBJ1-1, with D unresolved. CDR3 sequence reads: CSATPGRLDTEAFF. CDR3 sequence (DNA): TGCAGTGCCACCCCCGGGAGGTTAGACACTGAAGCTTTCTTT.